Listed below are T cell receptor beta chains from one sample, sequenced in a study of blood T cells in healthy people across ages. TCRdb re-derived calls from the 5' RACE reads in MiXCR, one entry per CDR3 protein. The sample lists roughly 720,000 distinct CDR3 sequences, approximately 53% seen once, with around 41% in the top ten. Sequences were obtained from blood. These receptors all come from a man at least 80 years old in good health. Each CDR3 is given with its conserved first and last residue. A D gene is named only where the DNA matches it firmly. Rows may omit the clone size; those that give it use once, few, many or a size class.

clone_size: .
v_call: TRBV7-8
j_call: TRBJ2-6
d_call: .
cdr3_nt: TGTGCCCCGTGGGCGCGGGGGGCCAACGTCCTGACTTTC
cdr3_aa: CAPWARGANVLTF

clone_size: few
v_call: TRBV24-1
j_call: TRBJ2-6
d_call: TRBD1
cdr3_nt: TGTGCCACCAGTGATTCGGACAGGTCCTCTGGGGCCAACGTCCTGACTTTC
cdr3_aa: CATSDSDRSSGANVLTF

clone_size: .
v_call: TRBV5-8
j_call: TRBJ2-7
d_call: TRBD1
cdr3_nt: TGTGCCAGCAGCTCGGACAGGGACATCTACGGGCAGTACTTC
cdr3_aa: CASSSDRDIYGQYF

clone_size: .
v_call: TRBV20-1
j_call: TRBJ2-3
d_call: TRBD2
cdr3_nt: TGCAGTGCTCGCAACCTAGCGGTCGACACAGATACGCAGTATTTT
cdr3_aa: CSARNLAVDTDTQYF

clone_size: .
v_call: TRBV6-1
j_call: TRBJ2-1
d_call: .
cdr3_nt: TGTGCCAGCAGTGTAGCCGCCCTCTGGAATGAGCAGTTCTTC
cdr3_aa: CASSVAALWNEQFF

clone_size: few
v_call: TRBV20-1
j_call: TRBJ2-7
d_call: .
cdr3_nt: TGCAGTGCTAGAAATTATGGCATATTCTCCTACGAGCAGTACTTC
cdr3_aa: CSARNYGIFSYEQYF

clone_size: .
v_call: TRBV29-1
j_call: TRBJ2-7
d_call: TRBD1
cdr3_nt: TGCAGCGTTGCCGGGACAGGGCCCCTCTACGAGCAGTACTTC
cdr3_aa: CSVAGTGPLYEQYF

clone_size: .
v_call: TRBV6-1
j_call: TRBJ2-5
d_call: TRBD2
cdr3_nt: TGTGCCAGCAGTGTTCTCACGCGGGGGGCCAGAGAGACCCAGTACTTC
cdr3_aa: CASSVLTRGARETQYF

clone_size: .
v_call: TRBV7-9
j_call: TRBJ1-1
d_call: .
cdr3_nt: TGTGCCAGCAGTTCCGATGGGGGGCGAGGAACTGAAGCTTTCTTT
cdr3_aa: CASSSDGGRGTEAFF

clone_size: .
v_call: TRBV12-3/TRBV12-4
j_call: TRBJ1-2
d_call: .
cdr3_nt: TGTGCCAGCAGCCGCGTGGGAGGCCGTCTCCCTAGGGGCTACACCTTC
cdr3_aa: CASSRVGGRLPRGYTF

clone_size: .
v_call: TRBV7-9
j_call: TRBJ1-2
d_call: TRBD1
cdr3_nt: TGTGCCAGCAGAACGGGACAGGGCTCTGGCTACACCTTC
cdr3_aa: CASRTGQGSGYTF

clone_size: .
v_call: TRBV4-1
j_call: TRBJ2-7
d_call: TRBD1
cdr3_nt: TGCGACAGCAGCCAAGATAGGGACAGGGACCCCTACGAGCAGTACTTC
cdr3_aa: CDSSQDRDRDPYEQYF

clone_size: .
v_call: TRBV12-5
j_call: TRBJ2-7
d_call: .
cdr3_nt: TGTGCTAGTGGTTTGGTACATTATACGCCGGGCCAGATGACAATACCGAGCTCCTACGAGCAGTACTTC
cdr3_aa: CASGLVHYTPGQMTIPSSYEQYF

clone_size: .
v_call: TRBV18
j_call: TRBJ1-5
d_call: .
cdr3_nt: TGTGCCACCAGCGACGGCTATCAGCCCCAGCATTTT
cdr3_aa: CATSDGYQPQHF

clone_size: .
v_call: TRBV20-1
j_call: TRBJ2-7
d_call: TRBD1
cdr3_nt: TGCAGTGCCACCCGACAGGGAAACTACTACGAGCAGTACTTC
cdr3_aa: CSATRQGNYYEQYF

clone_size: .
v_call: TRBV6-5
j_call: TRBJ2-3
d_call: .
cdr3_nt: TGTGCCAGCAGTTACGGGACTGGGCTGGGCACAGATACGCAGTATTTT
cdr3_aa: CASSYGTGLGTDTQYF

clone_size: few
v_call: TRBV9
j_call: TRBJ2-3
d_call: TRBD1
cdr3_nt: TGTGCCAGCAGCGTAGCTACAGGACAGGGGACGAGCACAGATACGCAGTATTTT
cdr3_aa: CASSVATGQGTSTDTQYF

clone_size: once
v_call: TRBV10-3
j_call: TRBJ1-6
d_call: TRBD1
cdr3_nt: TGTGCCGGCAGGGGGCCTGGAGATTCACCCCTCCACTTT
cdr3_aa: CAGRGPGDSPLHF

clone_size: .
v_call: TRBV7-2
j_call: TRBJ2-7
d_call: TRBD2
cdr3_nt: TGTGCCAGCAGCTTATATGCCAGCAGCGGGATTAAGAGGGAGCAGTACTTC
cdr3_aa: CASSLYASSGIKREQYF

clone_size: .
v_call: TRBV20-1
j_call: TRBJ1-5
d_call: .
cdr3_nt: TGCAGTGCTCCAGGAACTACAGGGAATCAGCCCCAGCATTTT
cdr3_aa: CSAPGTTGNQPQHF

clone_size: .
v_call: TRBV20-1
j_call: TRBJ2-3
d_call: TRBD2
cdr3_nt: TGCAGTGCGAGGTCACTAGCGGGAGCCCCAGATACGCAGTATTTT
cdr3_aa: CSARSLAGAPDTQYF

clone_size: .
v_call: TRBV12-3/TRBV12-4
j_call: TRBJ2-4
d_call: .
cdr3_nt: TGTGCCAGCAGTCCTCGAGGGAGACAGGTTGCCAAAAACATTCAGTACTTC
cdr3_aa: CASSPRGRQVAKNIQYF

clone_size: few
v_call: TRBV3-1
j_call: TRBJ2-1
d_call: .
cdr3_nt: TGTGCCAGCAGCCAAACTGCGGGAAATGAGCAGTTCTTC
cdr3_aa: CASSQTAGNEQFF

clone_size: .
v_call: TRBV9
j_call: TRBJ2-7
d_call: .
cdr3_nt: TGTGCCAGCAGCGTCCATAGCGGTCTCGCCTACGAGCAGTACTTC
cdr3_aa: CASSVHSGLAYEQYF

clone_size: few
v_call: TRBV5-4
j_call: TRBJ2-4
d_call: TRBD1
cdr3_nt: TGTGCCAGCAGGGACAGGGCCCAAAACATTCAGTACTTC
cdr3_aa: CASRDRAQNIQYF